A single sample gave rise to the 15 T cell receptor beta chains below, sequenced in a study of blood T cell repertoires in COVID-19. Sequencing used immunoSEQ multiplex PCR; TCRdb keeps in-frame clones, though not all of them. The table has hundreds of thousands of clones, approximately 90% seen once. Material for sequencing was PBMCs or T cells enriched from blood (not recorded which). The receptors shown here come from a woman aged 40 to 50 who had recovered from COVID-19.

This chain uses TRBV3-1 (or the pseudogene TRBV3-2) with TRBJ1-6, with TRBD1 identical over 9 bases. There are 16 residues in the CDR3. Trimming took 3 bases from V and 5 from J; bases not matched to a gene: 5. Germline-derived CDR1 and CDR2 are LGHDT and YNNKEL (reference sequence). CDR3 bases: TGTGCCAGCAGCCAGTCCGGGACAGGGAATAATTCACCCCTCCACTTT. It specifies CASSQSGTGNNSPLHF.

The V call is TRBV24-1, the J call TRBJ2-5; 10 bases line up with TRBD1. V was clipped by 3 bases and J by 4 bases; unmatched bases: 4. Germline lookup yields CDR1 KGHDR and CDR2 SFDVKD. The CDR3 covers 15 residues. The CDR3 sequence: CATSDGGQGIETQYF. The CDR3 region has the DNA TGTGCCACCAGTGATGGGGGACAGGGGATAGAGACCCAGTACTTC.

This sequence joins TRBV7-9 and TRBJ2-1, with D possibly TRBD1 on 6 matching bases. The V gene lost 3 bases and the J gene lost 4 bases, with 13 bases spanning the gap. CDR3 size: 15 residues. CDR1 and CDR2 (germline): SEHNR, FQNEAQ (reference sequence). The CDR3 region is CASSFSGVSYNEQFF. The CDR3 DNA is TGTGCCAGCAGCTTTTCAGGGGTCTCGTACAATGAGCAGTTCTTC.

This chain joins TRBV27 and TRBJ2-7, with 8 bases identical to TRBD2. The V gene end was trimmed by 6 bases and the J gene end by 3 bases; junction bases not matched to a gene: 4. Germline V gene sequence: CDR1 MNHEY, CDR2 SMNVEV (reference sequence). The CDR3 totals 13 residues. This CDR3 is CASRSGTSYEQYF. In nucleotides, the CDR3 is TGTGCCAGCAGGTCTGGGACTAGCTACGAGCAGTACTTC.

The chain links TRBV7-8 to TRBJ1-2; TRBD1 might be the D (6 bases). Trimming removed 3 bases at V and 7 bases at J, with 18 bases between. This CDR3 is built from 15 residues. Germline values: CDR1 SGHVS, CDR2 FQNEAQ. CDR3 loop: CASSFDPGKGVGYTF. For the CDR3, the DNA is TGTGCCAGCAGCTTCGACCCCGGGAAGGGGGTTGGCTACACCTTC.

The rearrangement joins TRBV21-1 to TRBJ2-1; the table's D call, TRBD1, was not checked against the DNA. TRBV21-1 is given as a pseudogene. The CDR3 is 12 amino acids. The CDR3, as DNA: TGTGCCAGCCCGGACAGCTACAATGAGCAGTTCTTC. Residues: CASPDSYNEQFF.

V and J are TRBV10-3 and TRBJ1-5; 7 bases are shared with TRBD1. This CDR3 comprises 17 residues. Losses at the gene ends were 10 bases for V and 0 bases for J; bases not matched to a gene: 15. Germline CDR1 ENHRY, CDR2 SYGVKD. The DNA of the CDR3 is TGTGCCACCGCATTTGGACAGGACCCATATAGCAATCAGCCCCAGCATTTT. Amino acids: CATAFGQDPYSNQPQHF.

This chain links TRBV28 with TRBJ2-1; 13 positions agree with TRBD2. CDR3 length: 16 residues. CDR1 MDHEN and CDR2 SYDVKM come from the germline V gene. The trim removed 5 bases at V and 3 bases at J, leaving 4 bases unmatched. CDR3 DNA sequence: TGTGCCAGCAGTCCCTGGACTAGCGGGAGCTACAATGAGCAGTTCTTC. This encodes CASSPWTSGSYNEQFF.

This clone occurred a few times. The chain recombines TRBV7-2 with TRBJ2-7, with 12 positions matching TRBD2. V dropped 7 bases and J dropped 0; count of bases not matched to a gene: 7. Germline V gene lookup returns CDR1 SGHTA and CDR2 FQGNSA. The CDR3 loop spans 16 amino acids. CDR3 nucleotides: TGTGCCAGCACCCCAGGGGGACTAGCGGGCTCCTACGAGCAGTACTTC. Translating it yields CASTPGGLAGSYEQYF.

This clone was recorded only once. The chain recombines TRBV2 with TRBJ2-7; 10 nucleotides align to TRBD2. Trimming at V came to 3 bases and at J to 6 bases, leaving 5 bases not matched to a gene. CDR3 length equals 14 residues. Germline assignment: CDR1 SNHLY and CDR2 FYNNEI. Here the CDR3 DNA reads TGTGCCAGCAGTGATATGGGACTAGCGTCCGAGCAGTACTTC. It is translated as CASSDMGLASEQYF.

The chain joins TRBV4-3 to TRBJ1-3, with a possible D match to TRBD1 (6 bases). This CDR3 is built from 16 residues. With 0 bases removed from V and 0 bases from J, the gap between germline ends came to 9 bases. Germline V gene data show CDR1 as LGHNA and CDR2 as YSLEER. The CDR3 protein is CASSQDQGFSGNTIYF. CDR3 DNA sequence: TGCGCCAGCAGCCAAGATCAGGGGTTCTCTGGAAACACCATATATTTT.

The chain carries TRBV11-1 and TRBJ2-5, with 13 bases lining up with TRBD2. Germline V lookup: CDR1 SGHAT, CDR2 FQDESV (reference sequence). V lost 3 bases, J lost 7 bases, and 2 bases stayed unmatched. The CDR3 loop spans 14 amino acids. The CDR3 reads CASSLGLAGPTQYF. CDR3 nucleotides: TGTGCCAGCAGCTTGGGACTAGCGGGACCGACCCAGTACTTC.

This clone was found once. The chain recombines TRBV4-3 with TRBJ1-5, with D possibly being TRBD1 (5 bases). Trimming shortened V by 4 bases and J by 4 bases, and 17 bases separated the two germline ends. CDR3 length: 16 residues. Germline values: CDR1 LGHNA, CDR2 YSLEER. The CDR3 reads CASSLDYGGSNQPQHF. The CDR3, as DNA: TGCGCCAGCAGCCTAGATTATGGGGGGAGTAATCAGCCCCAGCATTTT.

V usage is TRBV5-1 and J usage is TRBJ2-7, with D possibly matching TRBD2 (5 bases). The CDR3 spans 13 residues. From germline, CDR1 is SGHRS and CDR2 YFSETQ. V shed 2 bases and J shed 0 bases, with 6 bases lying between them. The CDR3 bases are TGCGCCAGCAGCTTTAGCGACTCCTACGAGCAGTACTTC. Translating it yields CASSFSDSYEQYF.

The chain carries TRBV3-1 (or the pseudogene TRBV3-2) and TRBJ2-3; possibly TRBD1 for D (5 bases). CDR1 and CDR2 (germline): LGHDT, YNNKEL (reference sequence). The CDR3 has 14 amino acids. With 0 bases removed from V and 5 bases from J, the gap between germline ends came to 9 bases. The CDR3 DNA sequence: TGTGCCAGCAGCCAAGATTATAGGGGAGATACGCAGTATTTT. Translation: CASSQDYRGDTQYF.